Sequencing of this T cell receptor (beta chain) was carried out in a study of shared clonotypes between healthy human individuals. The overall study: Each donor's CD8 memory used one plate, CD8 naive two, each CD4 subset three.

Per the study methods: Filtering of immunoSEQ junctional sequences could not match full-length read filtering. The data were produced by immunoSEQ multiplex PCR, yet TCRdb's version contains in-frame clones alone and is incomplete. V and J calls and clone size follow that table, whereas D and trimming were derived from the DNA. The sample yields fewer than 1.6 million clones, around 98.5% seen once. The CDR3 length is 16 residues. Germline lookup yields CDR1 KGHSH and CDR2 LQKENI. V shed 6 bases and J shed 8 bases, with 25 bases lying between them. This TCR was sampled from a man aged 30 to 45 in good health. Input material: naive CD4+ T cells sorted from blood. Noted subset: CD45RA+ positively selected. The chain has TRBV18 and TRBJ1-1, with a possible D match to TRBD1 (6 bases). The CDR3 bases are TGTGCCAGCTCCCCAACAACAGGGAATCGGATCGACGAAGCTTTCTTT. It specifies CASSPTTGNRIDEAFF.